These 5 T cell receptor beta chains originate from one sample sequenced in a study of graft-versus-host responses after intestinal transplantation. These receptors have no identified antigens. Clones were sequenced by immunoSEQ multiplex PCR, and TCRdb holds only the in-frame ones, with some missing. The table lists some 90,000 clones, 92% of them singletons. The input for sequencing was unstimulated CD4+ T cells sorted from spleen or lymph node cells, taken before intestinal transplant. The receptor set was obtained from a human donor who received an intestinal transplant.

The genes are TRBV14 and TRBJ1-1; D is unresolved. The CDR3 loop spans 13 amino acids. The germline V gene has CDR1 SGHDN and CDR2 FVKESK. Trimming cost V 4 bases and J 8 bases, with 14 bases left between them. This chain's CDR3 is CASSLLKIGEAFF. The CDR3 region has the DNA TGTGCCAGCAGCCTACTAAAGATAGGGGAAGCTTTCTTT.

This chain links TRBV30 with TRBJ2-4; 10 nucleotides agree with TRBD1. After removal of 3 bases from V and 6 bases from J, the junction contained 8 bases not matched to a gene. The germline V gene encodes CDR1 GTSNPN and CDR2 SVGIG (reference sequence). This CDR3 comprises 15 residues. Here the CDR3 DNA reads TGTGCCTGGAGCCGACAGGGGGCGGGGGGAAACATTCAGTACTTC. This encodes CAWSRQGAGGNIQYF.

J is TRBJ2-7 and V is TRBV18; 9 bases align to TRBD2. V was pared by 2 bases and J by 1 base, with 9 bases of the junction left unmatched. Germline V CDR1 and CDR2: KGHSH, LQKENI. The CDR3 totals 17 residues. CDR3 in DNA: TGTGCCAGCTCACCAACCTCAGGGACTAGCAGATCCTACGAGCAGTACTTC. This encodes CASSPTSGTSRSYEQYF.

Note on this clone: As the CDR3 is not closed by the conserved phenylalanine or tryptophan, this likely results from a read error. No DNA is shown, since the ends of the CDR3 on it are uncertain; the CDR3 is the one TCRdb lists. This rearrangement joins TRBV19 to TRBJ1-2. The CDR3 is made up of 9 amino acids, end residues included. The V gene's germline CDR1 is LNHDA and CDR2 SQIVND (reference sequence). This CDR3 is CASSVGGVI.

The chain uses TRBV7-8 and TRBJ2-3, with TRBD1 matching over 7 bases. CDR3 length: 15 amino acids. V dropped 5 bases and J dropped 1; count of bases not matched to a gene: 6. Germline CDR1 SGHVS, CDR2 FQNEAQ. This CDR3 reads CASSPDRVRTDTQYF. CDR3 sequence (DNA): TGTGCCAGCAGCCCAGACAGGGTACGCACAGATACGCAGTATTTT. Full variable domain (missing parts from reference TRBV7-8 and TRBJ2-3): GAGVSQSPRYKVAKRGQDVALRCDPISGHVSLFWYQQALGQGPEFLTYFQNEAQLDKSGLPSDRFFAERPEGSVSTLKIQRTQQEDSAVYLCASSPDRVRTDTQYFGPGTRLTVL.